Below are 26 T cell receptor beta chains sequenced from a single sample in a study of blood T cell repertoires in COVID-19. Method: immunoSEQ multiplex PCR; TCRdb's copy keeps in-frame clones and lacks some. This sample has about 150,000 clones; over 80% occur once, and the top ten carry approximately 5.7%. Sequenced material: PBMCs or T cells enriched from blood (not recorded which). These receptors originate from a woman aged 50 to 65 who had been exposed to COVID-19.

This clone was counted a few times. The chain joins TRBV9 to TRBJ2-1, with D possibly TRBD1 on 6 matching bases. CDR1 and CDR2 (germline): SGDLS, YYNGEE. The CDR3 covers 18 residues. V gave up 0 bases and J gave up 10 bases, with 26 bases separating them. In nucleotides, the CDR3 is TGTGCCAGCAGCGTAGGCTCTGATCGGAGGACAGAGCGCTTGGAGCAGTTCTTC. Encoded protein: CASSVGSDRRTERLEQFF.

CDR3 in DNA: TGCAGTGCTTGGCGGGCAGACCAGTACTTC. Protein product: CSAWRADQYF. The rearrangement uses TRBV20-1 and TRBJ2-5, with TRBD2 as a possible D gene (5 bases). Germline V gives CDR1 DFQATT, CDR2 SNEGSKA (reference sequence). There are 10 residues in the CDR3. V shed 5 bases and J shed 10 bases, with 11 bases lying between them.

This clone turned up a few times. The chain is built from TRBV30 and TRBJ1-3, with D uncertain. CDR3 length: 16 residues. CDR1 is GTSNPN, CDR2 SVGIG, per germline (reference sequence). Trimming pared 3 bases from V and 2 bases from J, leaving 17 bases between. CDR3 amino acids: CAWRGGSGRAGNTIYF. The CDR3 nucleotides are TGTGCCTGGAGGGGAGGTTCGGGGAGGGCTGGAAACACCATATATTTT. Variable domain in full (rest from reference TRBV30 and TRBJ1-3): SQTIHQWPATLVQPVGSPLSLECTVEGTSNPNLYWYRQAAGRGLQLLFYSVGIGQISSEVPQNLSASRPQDRQFILSSKKLLLSDSGFYLCAWRGGSGRAGNTIYFGEGSWLTVV.

The chain employs TRBV9 and TRBJ2-7; a possible D gene is TRBD2 (5 bases). This CDR3 has 13 residues. Trimming cost V 7 bases and J 2 bases, with 13 bases left between them. Germline V gene data show CDR1 as SGDLS and CDR2 as YYNGEE. CDR3 sequence: CASSTGNTYEQYF. The CDR3 DNA is TGTGCCAGCTCTACGGGGAACACCTACGAGCAGTACTTC.

The J gene is TRBJ2-3, the V gene TRBV10-1; 9 nucleotides align to TRBD1. The CDR3 runs 14 residues. Germline CDR1 WNHNN, CDR2 SYGVQD (reference sequence). The V and J ends lost 8 bases and 2 bases, in that order; junction bases with no gene match: 5. CDR3 loop: CASGGQGPTDTQYF. The CDR3 DNA is TGCGCCAGCGGGGGACAGGGCCCCACAGATACGCAGTATTTT.

The V and J genes are TRBV28 and TRBJ2-7, with D perhaps matching TRBD1 (5 bases). The CDR3 extends over 13 amino acids. Trimming stripped 6 bases from V and 6 bases from J, with 15 bases between. From germline, CDR1 is MDHEN and CDR2 SYDVKM. The CDR3 DNA follows: TGTGCCAGCAGACAGGCCCGAGGCGGCGAGCAGTACTTC. It specifies CASRQARGGEQYF.

The chain joins TRBV27 to TRBJ1-3; TRBD1 aligns across 7 bases. V was pared by 6 bases and J by 0 bases, with 2 bases of the junction left unmatched. The CDR3 is 14 residues long. Germline V gene sequence: CDR1 MNHEY, CDR2 SMNVEV (reference sequence). CDR3 sequence reads: CASRPGGSGNTIYF. The DNA of the CDR3 is TGTGCCAGCAGACCAGGGGGCTCTGGAAACACCATATATTTT.

V gene TRBV19 combines with J gene TRBJ1-3; D is perhaps TRBD1 (5 bases). Trimming took off 5 bases at V and 2 bases at J, with 13 bases between the two ends. There are 15 residues in the CDR3. Germline CDR1 LNHDA, CDR2 SQIVND (reference sequence). The CDR3 loop reads CASSPQGAPGNTIYF. CDR3 bases: TGTGCCAGTAGTCCCCAGGGTGCCCCTGGAAACACCATATATTTT. The full variable domain, its missing parts supplied by reference TRBV19 and TRBJ1-3, is DGGITQSPKYLFRKEGQNVTLSCEQNLNHDAMYWYRQDPGQGLRLIYYSQIVNDFQKGDIAEGYSVSREKKESFPLTVTSAQKNPTAFYLCASSPQGAPGNTIYFGEGSWLTVV.

The CDR3 loop is CASSTLTEDRESGANVLTF. The CDR3, as DNA: TGTGCCAGCAGCACGCTTACCGAAGACAGGGAAAGCGGGGCCAACGTCCTGACTTTC. This sequence joins TRBV9 and TRBJ2-6, with TRBD1 matching 7 bases. From germline, CDR1 is SGDLS and CDR2 YYNGEE. The trim removed 4 bases at V and 4 bases at J, leaving 17 bases unmatched. CDR3 size: 19 residues.

The gene calls are TRBV10-2 and TRBJ1-5; possible D gene TRBD1, 6 bases. Trimming took 0 bases from V and 5 from J, leaving 14 bases between them. From germline, CDR1 is WSHSY and CDR2 SAAADI. The CDR3 consists of 16 residues. CDR3: CASSESVTGRHQPQHF. CDR3 in DNA: TGCGCCAGCAGTGAGTCGGTGACAGGACGTCATCAGCCCCAGCATTTT.

The gene calls are TRBV15 and TRBJ2-2; 8 bases map to TRBD2. This CDR3 comprises 17 residues. Trimming removed 1 base from V and 1 base from J; junction bases left unmatched: 5. Germline V gene sequence: CDR1 LNHNV, CDR2 YYDKDF (reference sequence). This CDR3 reads CATSRVGLAGNTGELFF. The CDR3 DNA is TGTGCCACCAGCAGAGTAGGGCTAGCGGGGAACACCGGGGAGCTGTTTTTT.

The chain links TRBV4-3 to TRBJ1-6; a possible D gene is TRBD1 (6 bases). Deletions cut 0 bases from V and 5 bases from J, with 11 bases between. Germline loops: CDR1 LGHNA, CDR2 YSLEER. This CDR3 is built from 16 residues. The CDR3 coding sequence is TGCGCCAGCAGCCAAGATACAGGGCGGAATAATTCACCCCTCCACTTT. This sequence encodes CASSQDTGRNNSPLHF.

The chain joins TRBV7-2 to TRBJ1-4; D ambiguous. CDR1 is SGHTA and CDR2 is FQGNSA in the germline V gene. Between the trimmed V and J ends, which lost 5 bases and 7 bases, there was a span of 11 bases. This CDR3 spans 13 amino acids. The CDR3 nucleotides read TGTGCCAGCAGCACCGTTCGGAGTGAAAAACTGTTTTTT. Protein: CASSTVRSEKLFF. The full variable domain, its missing parts supplied by reference TRBV7-2 and TRBJ1-4, is GAGVSQSPSNKVTEKGKDVELRCDPISGHTALYWYRQSLGQGLEFLIYFQGNSAPDKSGLPSDRFSAERTGGSVSTLTIQRTQQEDSAVYLCASSTVRSEKLFFGSGTQLSVL.

The genes are TRBV27 and TRBJ1-1, with 8 bases fitting TRBD1. Germline CDR1 reads MNHEY; CDR2 reads SMNVEV (reference sequence). Trimming took 5 bases from V and 5 from J; bases not matched to a gene: 13. The CDR3 extends over 16 amino acids. The CDR3 coding sequence is TGTGCCAGCAGTCGAATTACCGGACAGGGAGCGACTGAAGCTTTCTTT. Translated: CASSRITGQGATEAFF.

V usage is TRBV11-3 and J usage is TRBJ2-1, with a possible D match to TRBD1 (5 bases). From germline, CDR1 is SGHNT and CDR2 YENEEA. Trimming cost V 4 bases and J 0 bases, with 10 bases left between them. The CDR3 loop spans 15 amino acids. Here the CDR3 DNA reads TGTGCCAGCAGCTCAGGGCGGTCCTCCTACAATGAGCAGTTCTTC. Residues: CASSSGRSSYNEQFF.

The CDR3 nucleotides read TGTGCCAGCAGTTACGGGTCGGGTAGAAGAGAAACCCAGTACTTC. The encoded protein is CASSYGSGRRETQYF. V gene TRBV6-5 combines with J gene TRBJ2-5; no clear D. Germline V gene lookup returns CDR1 MNHEY and CDR2 SVGAGI. The CDR3 is 15 amino acids. V was shortened by 2 bases and J by 8 bases, with 18 bases between the two germline ends.

V is TRBV27 and J is TRBJ1-5; 9 bases map to TRBD1. Germline V gene lookup returns CDR1 MNHEY and CDR2 SMNVEV (reference sequence). V was clipped by 3 bases and J by 5 bases; unmatched bases: 5. The CDR3 runs to 15 residues. As DNA, the CDR3 is TGTGCCAGCAGTTTGGGACAGGGACGAGATCAGCCCCAGCATTTT. This gives the protein CASSLGQGRDQPQHF.

The chain is built from TRBV27 and TRBJ2-4; perhaps TRBD1 as D (8 bases). The CDR3 length is 19 residues. V was clipped by 6 bases and J by 3 bases, with 27 bases between them. CDR1 MNHEY and CDR2 SMNVEV come from the germline V gene (reference sequence). Written as DNA, the CDR3 is TGTGCCAGCAGACAGGGGGGGGTTAAAGCGGGGTTAGACAAAAACATTCAGTACTTC. Translated: CASRQGGVKAGLDKNIQYF.

The V gene is TRBV6-2 or TRBV6-3, the J gene TRBJ1-2, with D unclear. The CDR3 consists of 17 residues. Germline values: CDR1 MNHEY, CDR2 SVGEGT. V lost 3 bases to trimming and J lost 0 bases, with 17 bases between them. CDR3 bases: TGTGCCAGCAGTTATGTTCGTGGGAGCCTAGCTAACTATGGCTACACCTTC. Protein: CASSYVRGSLANYGYTF.

This clone has a handful of counts. The rearrangement joins TRBV27 to TRBJ1-2; a weak D match, TRBD1 (5 bases). Germline-derived CDR1 and CDR2 are MNHEY and SMNVEV (reference sequence). V dropped 3 bases and J dropped 1 base, with 12 bases sitting between them. The CDR3 sequence is 15 residues long. DNA of the CDR3: TGTGCCAGCAGTTTTCAAGGGGCCAGTAACTATGGCTACACCTTC. This translates into CASSFQGASNYGYTF.

The chain couples TRBV7-8 to TRBJ2-7; no firm D call. The CDR3 covers 15 residues. The V end was cut by 6 bases, the J end by 0 bases, with 15 bases between. Germline V gene data show CDR1 as SGHVS and CDR2 as FQNEAQ. The CDR3 bases are TGTGCCAGCAGACAAGGTGTTTCTAGCTCCTACGAGCAGTACTTC. Encoded protein: CASRQGVSSSYEQYF. Supplemented by reference TRBV7-8 and TRBJ2-7, the full variable domain reads GAGVSQSPRYKVAKRGQDVALRCDPISGHVSLFWYQQALGQGPEFLTYFQNEAQLDKSGLPSDRFFAERPEGSVSTLKIQRTQQEDSAVYLCASRQGVSSSYEQYFGPGTRLTVT.

The rearrangement links TRBV5-1 to TRBJ1-1; TRBD1 matches at 9 bases. The CDR3 consists of 16 residues. Germline V gene data show CDR1 as SGHRS and CDR2 as YFSETQ. V lost 6 bases to trimming and J lost 3 bases; unmatched junction nucleotides: 12. The DNA of the CDR3 is TGCGCCAGCAAATACCGGGACAGGGAATTCGACACTGAAGCTTTCTTT. It codes for CASKYRDREFDTEAFF. Filled out from reference TRBV5-1 and TRBJ1-1, the complete variable domain reads KAGVTQTPRYLIKTRGQQVTLSCSPISGHRSVSWYQQTPGQGLQFLFEYFSETQRNKGNFPGRFSGRQFSNSRSEMNVSTLELGDSALYLCASKYRDREFDTEAFFGQGTRLTVV.

The chain joins TRBV7-9 to TRBJ1-4, with TRBD1 matching over 8 bases. The trim removed 5 bases at V and 4 bases at J, leaving 6 bases unmatched. Looked up from germline, CDR1 is SEHNR and CDR2 is FQNEAQ (reference sequence). The CDR3 is made up of 15 amino acids. This CDR3 reads CASSPGQGNNEKLFF. The DNA for the CDR3 is TGTGCCAGCAGCCCCGGACAGGGCAATAATGAAAAACTGTTTTTT.

The rearrangement uses TRBV7-2 and TRBJ2-7; tentatively, D is TRBD2 (6 bases). Trimming pared 1 base from V and 3 bases from J, leaving 13 bases between. Germline loops: CDR1 SGHTA, CDR2 FQGNSA. The length of the CDR3 is 15 residues. The CDR3 sequence: CASSLVGSALYEQYF. The CDR3 coding sequence is TGTGCCAGCAGCTTAGTCGGGAGCGCTCTCTACGAGCAGTACTTC.

CDR3: CATRAGGPSNEQFF. The DNA for the CDR3 is TGTGCCACGAGAGCGGGAGGGCCGTCGAATGAGCAGTTCTTC. The chain recombines TRBV24-1 with TRBJ2-1, with 10 bases matching TRBD2. Per germline, CDR1 KGHDR and CDR2 SFDVKD. V dropped 10 bases and J dropped 7; count of bases not matched to a gene: 9. The CDR3 covers 14 residues.

The chain is built from TRBV2 and TRBJ1-2, with a tentative D call TRBD1 (6 bases). Germline CDR1 reads SNHLY; CDR2 reads FYNNEI. V lost 7 bases, J lost 4 bases, and 16 bases lay in between. The CDR3 loop spans 14 amino acids. CDR3 amino acids: CASIGRGGGYGYTF. The CDR3 nucleotides are TGTGCCAGCATTGGCAGGGGCGGCGGCTATGGCTACACCTTC.